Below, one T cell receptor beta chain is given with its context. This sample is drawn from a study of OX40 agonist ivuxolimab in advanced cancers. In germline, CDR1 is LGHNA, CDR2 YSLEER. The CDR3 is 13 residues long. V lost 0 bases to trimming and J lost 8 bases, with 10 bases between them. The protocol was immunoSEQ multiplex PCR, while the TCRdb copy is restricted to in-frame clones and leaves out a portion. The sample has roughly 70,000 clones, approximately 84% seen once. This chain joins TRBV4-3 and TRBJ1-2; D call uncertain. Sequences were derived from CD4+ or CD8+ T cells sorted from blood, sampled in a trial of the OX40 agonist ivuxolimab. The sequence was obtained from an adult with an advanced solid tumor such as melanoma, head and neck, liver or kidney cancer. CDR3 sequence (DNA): TGCGCCAGCAGCCAAGATATAGACCTGGGCTACACCTTC. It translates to CASSQDIDLGYTF.